This T cell receptor beta chain was sequenced in a study of T and B cells in COVID-19 patients (dated by TCRdb to the early 2020s). Regarding the study in general: Using TRB and IGH repertoire sequencing of peripheral blood, the study characterized adaptive immunity in COVID-19 patients who had active infection or had recovered. As many as 9 follow-up blood samples were collected from each patient, and in some individuals these samples spanned different disease stages. An age-matched reference group of about 40 healthy donors negative for COVID-19 antibodies was used as the comparison for repertoire analyses. The repository of TCR and BCR sequences included some 69 time points from more than 35 patients, and more than 7 million TCR sequences were analysed. A recovered cohort was made up of roughly 18 patients contributing 20 to 25 samples, mostly after mild to moderate COVID-19 managed as outpatients. Comorbidities linked to unfavorable COVID-19 outcome were present in about 90% of the 20 patients in the active-infection cohort. In the active-infection cohort, three fifths of the roughly 20 patients were critically ill and required mechanical ventilation or ECMO. A median age of roughly 31 years was recorded in the recovered cohort versus 65 to 70 years in the active-infection cohort. Two patients were in both the active and recovered cohorts because samples existed from active disease and from after recovery.

TRB repertoires were amplified using about 220-500 ng of genomic DNA isolated from blood. Points on this clonotype: The specificity of this receptor is unknown. Per-base qualities were not stored, and no clone one base away is much larger.

Broader findings and caveats from the paper: Prospective validation of the reported TCR clusters was stated to be required before clinical use. In patients with COVID-19, the usage of TRBV/TRBJ genes was reported to be strongly skewed. Specific T cell subsets (CD4+/Treg/CD8+) and sorted SARS-CoV-2-responsive or tetramer+ T cells had not yet been sequenced, and these experiments were ongoing. A total of approximately 2,300 exclusive TCR clusters, including 31 low-pGen clusters, were found in the recovered cohort. The cohort was considered too small to assess HLA contributions to COVID-19 susceptibility or severity. TRB repertoires were found to be highly clonal in active COVID-19, whereas diversity and richness at recovery were found to rise above healthy donor levels. Blood samples from mildly ill patients during symptoms and early samples from severe cases were scarce.

The instrument was an Illumina MiSeq. TRB rearrangements were amplified by multiplex PCR with BIOMED2 TRB-A/B primer pools. Illumina-compatible adapters and 7-nucleotide sample barcodes were attached to the amplicons through two consecutive PCRs. All library PCRs used Phusion HS II polymerase. The amplicons were purified from gel with the NucleoSpin Gel and PCR Clean-up kit, measured on Qubit, and combined at around 4.2 nM. Before Illumina next-generation sequencing, the quality of the amplicon pool was assessed on an Agilent 2100 Bioanalyzer. On the study's bioinformatics: Annotation of TRB rearrangements was performed with MiXCR 3.0.8 using the default MiXCR reference library. Non-productive reads and sequences with fewer than 2 reads were removed, and each unique CDR3 nucleotide sequence was counted as one clone. Clonality, diversity, richness and V-J gene usage were computed in R 3.5.1. GLIPH2 was used to cluster TCRs by CDR3 similarity, and OLGA was used to calculate generation probabilities. GLIPH2 clusters were kept only if they contained at least four unique TCR clonotypes found in at least three individuals. Through fastp at Q25 and MiXCR, TCRdb rebuilt clones from the public reads, retaining in-frame beta chains. Under each unique CDR3 protein, matching rows form one entry showing the most common genes and DNA. TCRdb, rather than the study authors, made the V and J calls. For this sample the table gives several thousand distinct CDR3 sequences, of which approximately 32% were detected only once. The top ten constitute about 24% of the sample.

Relative to germline, V is 5 bases shorter and J is 6 bases shorter, with 12 bases between their ends. There are 12 amino acids in the CDR3, from cysteine to phenylalanine inclusive. Only the CDR3 region is kept as DNA, spanning 36 bases read in frame from base 1. CDR1 SGHRS and CDR2 YFSETQ are derived from the germline V gene. In this chain, TRBV5-1 is recombined with TRBJ2-7; the D gene cannot be named for sure. The clonotype was recovered from a human donor who had recovered from COVID-19. Sequenced input: blood. The encoded CDR3 is CASRARTGEQYF. In nucleotide form, the sequence is TGCGCCAGCAGAGCGAGAACGGGCGAGCAGTACTTC.